These 19 T cell receptor beta chains originate from one sample sequenced in a study of beta chain features in type 1 diabetes. Whole-study results and caveats: People with Type 1 diabetes carried modestly yet significantly shorter TCRB CDR3s in all four CD4+ subsets.

Their cognate antigens are unknown. Every isolated RNA sample was fully reverse transcribed, so sequencing captured expressed TCRB transcripts. Clones were sequenced by immunoSEQ multiplex PCR, and TCRdb holds only the in-frame ones, with some missing. The repertoire holds roughly 340,000 clones, approximately 13% seen once, with roughly 0.015% in the top ten. The sequenced sample consisted of naive CD4+ T cells from blood. The receptors originated from a woman between 18 and 29 years old with type 1 diabetes.

This clone was found a few times. The chain recombines TRBV2 with TRBJ2-7; possibly TRBD2 for D (6 bases). The V gene's germline CDR1 is SNHLY and CDR2 FYNNEI. The ends were cut back, 6 bases at V and 1 base at J, with 16 bases in the middle. CDR3 size: 15 residues. This chain's CDR3 is CASRASIAESYEQYF. DNA for the CDR3: TGTGCCAGCAGGGCTAGTATAGCGGAATCCTACGAGCAGTACTTC.

V usage is TRBV7-9 and J usage is TRBJ2-1, with 7 bases aligning to TRBD1. Trimming cost V 0 bases and J 6 bases; bases outside gene matches: 5. Germline values: CDR1 SEHNR, CDR2 FQNEAQ (reference sequence). CDR3 length: 15 residues. The CDR3 region is CASSLAGRGSNEQFF. The CDR3, as DNA: TGTGCCAGCAGCTTAGCGGGCAGGGGGAGCAATGAGCAGTTCTTC.

This clone was detected only a few times. V usage is TRBV27 and J usage is TRBJ2-7; possibly TRBD2 for D (5 bases). The CDR3 length is 14 residues. V was cut by 4 bases and J by 7 bases, with 17 bases left in between. Germline assignment: CDR1 MNHEY and CDR2 SMNVEV (reference sequence). The CDR3 here is CASSSPREHPEQYV. The CDR3 nucleotides are TGTGCCAGCAGTTCCCCGAGGGAGCACCCAGAGCAGTACGTC.

This clone was observed a single time. As DNA, the CDR3 is TGTGCCAGTAGTAGCAGGGCAGGAGACATTCAGTACTTC. It codes for CASSSRAGDIQYF. V and J are TRBV19 and TRBJ2-4, with D perhaps matching TRBD1 (5 bases). This CDR3 has 13 amino acids. Germline V gene lookup returns CDR1 LNHDA and CDR2 SQIVND (reference sequence). V gave up 4 bases and J gave up 8 bases, with 12 bases separating them.

This clone was seen a handful of times. This sequence joins TRBV18 and TRBJ2-1; 7 nucleotides agree with TRBD1. This CDR3 is 16 amino acids long. J gave up 5 bases and V 2 bases, and 9 bases lay outside the gene matches. Germline V gene data show CDR1 as KGHSH and CDR2 as LQKENI. The CDR3 reads CASSPGRWTGDNEQFF. CDR3 in DNA: TGTGCCAGCTCACCAGGGCGCTGGACAGGAGACAATGAGCAGTTCTTC.

V usage is TRBV6-6 and J usage is TRBJ2-3; D not resolved. In germline, CDR1 is MNHNY, CDR2 SVGAGI (reference sequence). With 9 bases removed from V and 5 bases from J, the gap between germline ends came to 6 bases. The CDR3 consists of 10 residues. The CDR3 DNA reads as TGTGCCAGTCGAGGAGATACGCAGTATTTT. Encoded protein: CASRGDTQYF.

The chain links TRBV6-5 to TRBJ2-1; D is unresolved. The CDR3 spans 12 residues. Germline CDR1 reads MNHEY; CDR2 reads SVGAGI. With 6 bases removed from V and 9 bases from J, the gap between germline ends came to 12 bases. CDR3 DNA: TGTGCCAGCAGGTCTAGGTCTCTTGAGCAGTTCTTC. This encodes CASRSRSLEQFF.

The chain links TRBV7-3 to TRBJ2-3; TRBD2 matches 8 bases. The V and J ends lost 5 bases and 0 bases, in that order; junction bases with no gene match: 7. The germline V gene has CDR1 SGHTA and CDR2 FQGTGA. The CDR3 totals 16 residues. The CDR3 sequence is CASSPYSGASTDTQYF. In DNA, the CDR3 is TGTGCCAGCAGCCCGTATAGCGGGGCTAGCACAGATACGCAGTATTTT.

The chain joins TRBV18 to TRBJ2-7; D is uncertain. The CDR3 has 12 amino acids. The V gene lost 5 bases and the J gene lost 2 bases, with 7 bases spanning the gap. The germline V gene encodes CDR1 KGHSH and CDR2 LQKENI. The CDR3: CASSSFAYEQYF. CDR3 nucleotide sequence: TGTGCCAGCTCATCCTTTGCCTACGAGCAGTACTTC.

The V and J genes are TRBV29-1 and TRBJ2-1; the D is unclear. Germline CDR1 reads SQVTM; CDR2 reads ANQGSEA. This CDR3 region has 15 residues. The V end lost 6 bases, the J end lost 0 bases, and 15 bases lay between the germline ends. CDR3 DNA sequence: TGCAGCGTGGCCCCGACTGAAAGCTCCTACAATGAGCAGTTCTTC. It yields the protein CSVAPTESSYNEQFF.

The rearrangement links TRBV21-1 to TRBJ2-6; the table's D call of TRBD1 was not tested on the DNA. TRBV21-1 counts as a pseudogene. This CDR3 is 15 amino acids long. The CDR3 sequence is CASSKRGTGANVLTF. Here the CDR3 DNA reads TGTGCCAGCAGCAAAAGGGGGACTGGGGCCAACGTCCTGACTTTC.

In this sample, this clone turned up a few times. The rearrangement joins TRBV6-1 to TRBJ2-2; D call uncertain. Germline assignment: CDR1 MNHNS and CDR2 SASEGT. V lost 6 bases, J lost 7 bases, and 6 bases lay in between. The CDR3 has 11 amino acids. The CDR3 loop is CASSLYGELFF. CDR3 coding DNA: TGTGCCAGCAGCCTTTACGGGGAGCTGTTTTTT.

This chain links TRBV19 with TRBJ1-2; D possibly corresponds to TRBD1 (5 bases). Trimming stripped 7 bases from V and 2 bases from J, with 14 bases between. From germline, CDR1 is LNHDA and CDR2 SQIVND (reference sequence). The CDR3 extends over 14 amino acids. CDR3 sequence reads: CASTVPGVNYGYTF. The CDR3 DNA follows: TGTGCCAGTACCGTACCGGGGGTGAACTATGGCTACACCTTC.

This clone was recorded a few times. The CDR3 region has the DNA TGCGCCAGCAGCCCCGGGGACAGGGGGCCCTACGAGCAGTACTTC. Its translation: CASSPGDRGPYEQYF. The rearrangement uses TRBV5-1 and TRBJ2-7, with 12 positions matching TRBD1. This CDR3 contains 15 residues. After removal of 4 bases from V and 2 bases from J, the junction contained 4 bases not matched to a gene. Germline CDR1 and CDR2: SGHRS and YFSETQ.

This clone was detected only a few times. The V and J genes are TRBV5-4 and TRBJ2-3, with unresolved D. The CDR3 totals 15 residues. Per the germline V gene, CDR1 is SGHNT and CDR2 is YYREEE (reference sequence). V was cut by 0 bases and J by 4 bases, with 12 bases left in between. Here the CDR3 reads CASSLAALTADTQYF. In nucleotides, the CDR3 is TGTGCCAGCAGCTTGGCCGCGTTGACTGCAGATACGCAGTATTTT. Using reference TRBV5-4 and TRBJ2-3 for the parts outside the CDR3, the full variable domain is ETGVTQSPTHLIKTRGQQVTLRCSSQSGHNTVSWYQQALGQGPQFIFQYYREEENGRGNFPPRFSGLQFPNYSSELNVNALELDDSALYLCASSLAALTADTQYFGPGTRLTVL.

The V gene is TRBV6-1, the J gene TRBJ1-1, with D unclear. Per germline, CDR1 MNHNS and CDR2 SASEGT. V lost 6 bases and J 1 base, leaving 9 bases between the germline ends. CDR3 length equals 13 residues. The CDR3 region has the DNA TGTGCCAGCAGGAACGGGGAGAACACTGAAGCTTTCTTT. Translating it yields CASRNGENTEAFF.

The genes are TRBV10-3 and TRBJ2-1, with TRBD2 matching 12 bases. CDR1 is ENHRY, CDR2 SYGVKD, per germline. With 10 bases clipped from V and 3 bases from J, the junction kept 4 bases outside the gene matches. There are 14 residues in the CDR3. CDR3 sequence: CATGLAGIYNEQFF. The CDR3 coding sequence is TGTGCCACCGGACTAGCGGGGATCTACAATGAGCAGTTCTTC.

This clone was counted between two and nine times. The gene calls are TRBV10-3 and TRBJ2-1; TRBD2 matches 9 bases. Germline CDR1 ENHRY, CDR2 SYGVKD. With V trimmed by 10 bases and J by 3 bases, 4 bases remained unmatched. The CDR3 runs 13 residues. DNA for the CDR3: TGTGCCACTCTAGCGGGGTACTACAATGAGCAGTTCTTC. Residues: CATLAGYYNEQFF.

This rearrangement joins TRBV29-1 to TRBJ2-1; D possibly corresponds to TRBD1 (6 bases). Trimming shortened V by 1 base and J by 0 bases, and 13 bases separated the two germline ends. CDR1 is SQVTM, CDR2 ANQGSEA, per germline. This CDR3 region has 16 residues. This chain's CDR3 is CSVEGTAANSYNEQFF. CDR3 DNA sequence: TGCAGCGTTGAAGGGACAGCGGCGAACTCCTACAATGAGCAGTTCTTC.